The rows below give T cell receptor beta chains drawn from one sample of a study of blood T cell repertoires in COVID-19. The protocol was immunoSEQ multiplex PCR, while the TCRdb copy is restricted to in-frame clones and leaves out a portion. The sample holds about 92,000 clones; approximately 88% are singletons and the top ten take approximately 20%. Material: peripheral blood. These receptor sequences come from a woman aged 55-69 years with COVID-19, enrolled during active disease. Each CDR3 is given with its conserved first and last residue. The D gene is left open where the match is weak. Size is omitted from some rows. Given values are once, few, many or a class for expanded clones.

TRBV4-2	16	TRBD2	.	TRBJ2-7	CASSQETSGAPYEQYF	TGTGCCAGCAGCCAAGAGACTAGCGGGGCCCCCTACGAGCAGTACTTC
TRBV5-1	15	TRBD1	once	TRBJ2-1	CASSSLTGANNEQFF	TGCGCCAGCAGCTCGTTGACAGGGGCAAACAATGAGCAGTTCTTC
TRBV6-5	15	TRBD1	few	TRBJ1-6	CASSYQGQGASPLHF	TGTGCCAGCAGTTACCAGGGACAGGGTGCATCACCCCTCCACTTT
TRBV5-4	15	TRBD1	.	TRBJ2-5	CASSPLPGQGETQYF	TGTGCCAGCAGTCCTCTTCCGGGACAGGGAGAGACCCAGTACTTC
TRBV18	14	TRBD1	.	TRBJ1-1	CASSPGQQNTEAFF	TGTGCCAGCTCGCCGGGACAGCAGAACACTGAAGCTTTCTTT
TRBV7-9	18	.	.	TRBJ1-6	CASSSGDRGRSYNSPLHF	TGTGCCAGCAGCTCGGGGGACCGGGGAAGGTCCTATAATTCACCCCTCCACTTT
TRBV5-1	15	TRBD1	.	TRBJ1-6	CASRDRGHYNSPLHF	TGCGCCAGCAGGGACAGGGGTCATTATAATTCACCCCTCCACTTT
TRBV7-9	13	.	few	TRBJ1-5	CASSLGQAQPQHF	TGTGCCAGCAGCTTAGGACAGGCTCAGCCCCAGCATTTT
TRBV6-1	15	TRBD1	.	TRBJ1-6	CASSEVDRGGFPLHF	TGTGCCAGCAGTGAAGTTGACAGGGGCGGATTCCCTCTCCACTTT
TRBV2	16	TRBD1	.	TRBJ1-5	CASRIGGQGGNQPQHF	TGTGCCAGCAGAATAGGGGGACAGGGCGGCAATCAGCCCCAGCATTTT
TRBV19	16	.	.	TRBJ2-2	CASLPRLAGPTGELFF	TGTGCCAGCCTCCCGCGTCTGGCGGGGCCCACCGGGGAGCTGTTTTTT
TRBV6-2/TRBV6-3	13	TRBD2	.	TRBJ2-3	CASSQTSPHTQYF	TGTGCCAGCAGTCAGACTAGCCCCCATACGCAGTATTTT
TRBV6-2/TRBV6-3	15	.	once	TRBJ1-5	CASSFDQGPNQPQHF	TGTGCCAGCAGTTTTGATCAGGGGCCGAATCAGCCCCAGCATTTT
TRBV7-2	16	.	.	TRBJ1-5	CASSLMSGYSNQPQHF	TGTGCCAGCAGCTTAATGTCGGGGTATAGCAATCAGCCCCAGCATTTT
TRBV7-2	15	TRBD2	.	TRBJ2-5	CASSLVTSGGQTQYF	TGTGCCAGCAGCTTAGTCACTAGCGGGGGGCAGACCCAGTACTTC
TRBV4-1	19	TRBD2	.	TRBJ2-5	CASSQRGPEAGALRETQYF	TGCGCCAGCAGCCAAAGGGGACCCGAAGCGGGAGCCTTACGAGAGACCCAGTACTTC
TRBV28	15	TRBD1	few	TRBJ2-2	CASSSPGQGTGELFF	TGTGCCAGCAGTTCCCCCGGACAGGGCACCGGGGAGCTGTTTTTT
TRBV5-1	14	.	.	TRBJ2-5	CASSLALVGETQYF	TGCGCCAGCAGCTTGGCACTAGTTGGAGAGACCCAGTACTTC
TRBV20-1	12	.	.	TRBJ1-2	CSASGDTYGYTF	TGCAGTGCTAGTGGGGACACCTATGGCTACACCTTC
TRBV5-1	15	TRBD2	.	TRBJ2-3	CASTLAGGMGDTQYF	TGCGCCAGCACCCTAGCGGGGGGAATGGGAGATACGCAGTATTTT
TRBV10-3	14	.	.	TRBJ2-7	CAISPGTGAYEQYF	TGTGCCATCAGTCCTGGAACAGGTGCGTACGAGCAGTACTTC
TRBV19	14	.	.	TRBJ2-7	CASSRAGDSYEQYF	TGTGCCAGTAGTAGGGCAGGGGACTCCTACGAGCAGTACTTC
TRBV11-2	16	.	.	TRBJ2-3	CASSFSGINSRDTQYF	TGTGCCAGCAGCTTTTCAGGCATTAACTCCCGAGATACGCAGTATTTT
TRBV29-1	13	.	once	TRBJ2-7	CSVTAGVQSEQYF	TGCAGCGTCACCGCAGGGGTCCAAAGCGAGCAGTACTTC
TRBV19	15	.	.	TRBJ2-7	CASQYQMGRGYEQYF	TGTGCCAGCCAGTATCAGATGGGGCGCGGTTACGAGCAGTACTTC
TRBV5-1	14	.	.	TRBJ2-3	CASSSGTRADTQYF	TGCGCCAGCAGTTCCGGGACTCGGGCGGATACGCAGTATTTT
TRBV6-5	11	TRBD1	.	TRBJ1-2	CASRQGVGYTF	TGTGCCAGCAGACAGGGGGTTGGCTACACCTTC
TRBV30	15	TRBD2	.	TRBJ2-3	CAWRPTSGGTDTQYF	TGTGCCTGGAGACCTACTAGCGGGGGCACAGATACGCAGTATTTT
TRBV9	14	TRBD1	few	TRBJ1-2	CASSSGTGTWGYTF	TGTGCCAGCAGCTCCGGGACAGGGACCTGGGGCTACACCTTC
TRBV11-2	17	TRBD1	.	TRBJ2-7	CASSLVPRDRGQGEQYF	TGTGCCAGCAGCTTAGTCCCGAGGGACAGGGGCCAGGGGGAGCAGTACTTC
TRBV19	12	TRBD1	once	TRBJ1-1	CASSARTGESFF	TGTGCCAGTAGTGCTCGGACAGGTGAATCTTTCTTT
TRBV18	17	TRBD1	.	TRBJ2-2	CASSPRTGRTNTGELFF	TGTGCCAGCTCACCCCGGACAGGACGAACGAACACCGGGGAGCTGTTTTTT
TRBV24-1	16	TRBD1	.	TRBJ1-6	CATSAQPGQFNSPLHF	TGTGCCACCAGTGCCCAACCGGGACAGTTTAATTCACCCCTCCACTTT